The TCR beta chain described here comes from a study of Ad26.COV2.S vaccination and SARS-CoV-2 variants. Study-wide context: Participants got Ad26.COV2.S intramuscularly, once or twice 56 days apart. The study, taken as a whole, reports: Spike-specific TCR breadth was greater in vaccine than placebo recipients. Those who received vaccine or placebo ended up with similar non-spike TCR breadth. Researchers cautioned that TCR breadth and depth analyses may have underestimated total T cell responses.

About this clone itself: What it binds is not known.

This CDR3 region has 14 residues. With 3 bases removed from V and 8 bases from J, the gap between germline ends came to 12 bases. Per germline, CDR1 KGHDR and CDR2 SFDVKD. Treatment defined: around 19 received Ad26.COV2.S at low or high dose, single or two shots; about 5 received placebo; per-sample allocation not given. The study sampled participants on day 63 after the first vaccine or placebo injection. Sequenced by immunoSEQ multiplex PCR; TCRdb stores in-frame clones only, minus some. Of about 350,000 clones in the sample, around nine tenths were seen once. The chain joins TRBV24-1 to TRBJ1-4; no definite D call. The receptor comes from a person aged 18-65 years who received the Ad26.COV2.S COVID-19 vaccine or a placebo. The sample was peripheral blood, taken in a trial of Ad26.COV2.S vaccine versus placebo. The CDR3: CATSDPENPEKLFF. DNA of the CDR3: TGTGCCACCAGTGATCCAGAGAACCCCGAAAAACTGTTTTTT.